The 23 T cell receptor beta chains below were found in one sample sequenced in a study of post-analysis software for immune sequencing data. Study results and caveats: A handful of TRBV segments were significantly more frequent in patients than in controls. TRBV5-6, TRBV5-1 and TRBV20-1 were among these segments.

Tagging with unique molecular identifiers was a feature of the TCR beta cDNA libraries. TCRdb passed the PCR reads through MiXCR, listing each CDR3 protein once. The sample carries hundreds of thousands of distinct CDR3 sequences, around 60% recorded once. Their target antigens are unknown. Sequencing used blood. All receptors come from a girl aged 2-10 years with multiple sclerosis.

The CDR3: CSALRTGEPYEQYF. In DNA, the CDR3 is TGCAGTGCCCTGAGGACAGGGGAACCCTACGAGCAGTACTTC. This chain joins TRBV20-1 and TRBJ2-7, with 9 bases identical to TRBD1. The V gene end was trimmed by 6 bases and the J gene end by 2 bases; junction bases not matched to a gene: 8. The length of the CDR3 is 14 residues. CDR1 and CDR2 from the germline V gene are DFQATT and SNEGSKA (reference sequence).

The chain carries TRBV7-9 and TRBJ1-1; 8 positions match TRBD1. This CDR3 has 16 amino acids. V lost 4 bases, J lost 0 bases, and 7 bases stayed unmatched. Germline V CDR1 and CDR2: SEHNR, FQNEAQ (reference sequence). The CDR3 nucleotides read TGTGCCAGCAGCTCGTCAGGGGGCGTGATGAACACTGAAGCTTTCTTT. This codes for CASSSSGGVMNTEAFF.

The CDR3 spells CASSLFGTGGGNEQFF. In DNA form, the CDR3 reads TGTGCCAGCAGTTTATTTGGGACAGGGGGGGGTAATGAGCAGTTCTTC. This chain links TRBV12-3 or TRBV12-4 with TRBJ2-1; 11 bases align to TRBD1. After removal of 2 bases from V and 7 bases from J, the junction contained 7 bases not matched to a gene. The CDR3 runs 16 residues.

This clonotype was detected only a few times. J is TRBJ1-5 and V is TRBV4-3; unclear D gene. The CDR3 runs 15 residues. Trimming shortened V by 0 bases and J by 1 base, and 7 bases separated the two germline ends. Per germline, CDR1 LGHNA and CDR2 YSLEER. The CDR3 region has the DNA TGCGCCAGCAGCCAAGATTCGGCAAGCAATCAGCCCCAGCATTTT. Translated: CASSQDSASNQPQHF.

The chain carries TRBV10-3 and TRBJ1-2, with D hard to call. The germline CDR1 and CDR2 sequences are ENHRY and SYGVKD. The CDR3 has 13 residues. Between the trimmed V and J ends, which lost 10 bases and 5 bases, there was a span of 17 bases. DNA of the CDR3: TGTGCCAGTAGTGACTTGATTGGGTATGGCTACACCTTC. Its translation is CASSDLIGYGYTF.

This clonotype has more than one count but fewer than ten. The chain links TRBV20-1 to TRBJ1-6; D gene unclear. The CDR3 has 15 amino acids. The V end lost 3 bases, the J end lost 5 bases, and 14 bases lay between the germline ends. CDR1 DFQATT and CDR2 SNEGSKA come from the germline V gene (reference sequence). The CDR3 spells CSASMSQTHNSPLHF. CDR3 nucleotides: TGCAGTGCTAGTATGAGCCAGACCCATAATTCACCCCTCCACTTT.

The chain has TRBV12-3 or TRBV12-4 and TRBJ2-5; D gene ambiguous. Trimming pared 4 bases from V and 5 bases from J, leaving 8 bases between. CDR3 length: 12 residues. The CDR3 here is CASSWAVETQYF. The CDR3 DNA is TGTGCCAGCAGTTGGGCCGTCGAGACCCAGTACTTC.

This clonotype was observed a handful of times. This chain connects TRBV11-3 to TRBJ2-1, with 10 positions matching TRBD2. The CDR3 has 15 amino acids. With 7 bases clipped from V and 4 bases from J, the junction kept 7 bases outside the gene matches. Germline V CDR1 and CDR2: SGHNT, YENEEA. The CDR3 loop reads CASTEHSGGYNEQFF. In DNA, the CDR3 is TGTGCCAGCACCGAACATAGCGGGGGGTACAATGAGCAGTTCTTC. The full variable domain, rest sourced from reference TRBV11-3 and TRBJ2-1, is EAGVVQSPRYKIIEKKQPVAFWCNPISGHNTLYWYLQNLGQGPELLIRYENEEAVDDSQLPKDRFSAERLKGVDSTLKIQPAELGDSAVYLCASTEHSGGYNEQFFGPGTRLTVL.

The chain joins TRBV10-3 to TRBJ1-2; 12 bases are shared with TRBD1. The germline gives CDR1 ENHRY, CDR2 SYGVKD. J gave up 4 bases and V 5 bases, and 11 bases lay outside the gene matches. The CDR3 is 17 residues long. The CDR3 DNA follows: TGTGCCATCAGTCGTACCGGGACAGGGGGCGCGGGCTATGGCTACACCTTC. This gives the protein CAISRTGTGGAGYGYTF.

The chain uses TRBV20-1 and TRBJ1-1, with 10 bases aligning to TRBD1. The germline CDR1 and CDR2 sequences are DFQATT and SNEGSKA (reference sequence). The J segment lost 1 base and the V segment lost 6 bases, leaving 11 bases of the junction unmatched. CDR3 size: 16 residues. CDR3 in DNA: TGCAGTGCCCCCGGGACAGGGGCTCCGTCGAACACTGAAGCTTTCTTT. Translation: CSAPGTGAPSNTEAFF.

This clonotype was observed a handful of times. This chain links TRBV5-1 with TRBJ1-1; TRBD1 might be the D (5 bases). The germline V gene has CDR1 SGHRS and CDR2 YFSETQ. The CDR3 totals 14 residues. The V end was cut by 4 bases, the J end by 0 bases, with 10 bases between. CDR3 sequence reads: CASSRQGVNTEAFF. CDR3 sequence (DNA): TGCGCCAGCAGCAGGCAGGGAGTGAACACTGAAGCTTTCTTT.

The chain uses TRBV12-3 or TRBV12-4 and TRBJ2-7; 11 nucleotides match TRBD2. Trimming took 5 bases from V and 6 from J; bases not matched to a gene: 9. The CDR3 is made up of 15 amino acids. CDR3 bases: TGTGCCAGCAGTAACTCGCCCGGACTAGCGGGCGAGCAGTACTTC. Its translation is CASSNSPGLAGEQYF.

This CDR3 is CASSLDGRSYNEQFF. The CDR3, as DNA: TGTGCCAGCAGCTTAGACGGGCGATCCTACAATGAGCAGTTCTTC. This rearrangement joins TRBV7-8 to TRBJ2-1; no reliable D call. This CDR3 region has 15 residues. Trimming left V 1 base short and J 1 base short, with 8 bases between. Germline loops: CDR1 SGHVS, CDR2 FQNEAQ.

The chain employs TRBV9 and TRBJ2-7, with 7 bases matching TRBD2. The germline CDR1 and CDR2 sequences are SGDLS and YYNGEE. The CDR3 has 21 residues. With V trimmed by 0 bases and J by 0 bases, 21 bases remained unmatched. The CDR3 nucleotides read TGTGCCAGCAGCGTAGGGGACCGTCGGAGGGGAACTAGCGCGAGCTCCTACGAGCAGTACTTC. It yields the protein CASSVGDRRRGTSASSYEQYF. Supplemented by reference TRBV9 and TRBJ2-7, the full variable domain reads DSGVTQTPKHLITATGQRVTLRCSPRSGDLSVYWYQQSLDQGLQFLIQYYNGEERAKGNILERFSAQQFPDLHSELNLSSLELGDSALYFCASSVGDRRRGTSASSYEQYFGPGTRLTVT.

The rearrangement joins TRBV9 to TRBJ2-1; possibly TRBD2 for D (5 bases). V was shortened by 3 bases and J by 7 bases, with 17 bases between the two germline ends. Germline CDR1 SGDLS, CDR2 YYNGEE. The CDR3 extends over 15 amino acids. Written as DNA, the CDR3 is TGTGCCAGCAGCGGACGGGAACCCAAATGGAATGAGCAGTTCTTC. As protein: CASSGREPKWNEQFF.

V and J are TRBV11-2 and TRBJ2-1; 14 bases are a match to TRBD2. CDR1 and CDR2 (germline): SGHAT, FQNNGV. The CDR3 has 19 residues. The ends lost 0 bases at V and 8 bases at J; junction bases unmatched: 12. For the CDR3, the DNA is TGTGCCAGCAGCTTAGATGCGTGGGAGACTAGCGGGGGGGCCGATGAGCAGTTCTTC. As protein: CASSLDAWETSGGADEQFF.

This chain connects TRBV11-2 to TRBJ2-4; 8 bases are a match to TRBD1. J lost 0 bases, V lost 3 bases, and 13 bases had no gene match. The CDR3 runs 19 residues. Germline assignment: CDR1 SGHAT and CDR2 FQNNGV. The DNA for the CDR3 is TGTGCCAGCAGCTTCACAGGGGGGAACGGGAGACTAGCCAAAAACATTCAGTACTTC. It codes for CASSFTGGNGRLAKNIQYF.

CDR3 nucleotides: TGTGCCAGCAGCCAAGAGGATGCCGGCTACACCTTC. It codes for CASSQEDAGYTF. The V and J genes are TRBV4-2 and TRBJ1-2; D gene ambiguous. Germline CDR1 and CDR2: LGHNA and YNFKEQ. Trimming stripped 0 bases from V and 8 bases from J, with 7 bases between. There are 12 residues in the CDR3.

This chain connects TRBV20-1 to TRBJ2-3; 8 bases line up with TRBD2. The CDR3 covers 16 residues. Unmatched junction bases numbered 7, after V lost 0 bases and J lost 2 bases. Germline V lookup: CDR1 DFQATT, CDR2 SNEGSKA (reference sequence). The CDR3 region is CSARDHSSGPTDTQYF. For the CDR3, the DNA is TGCAGTGCTAGAGATCACTCTAGCGGGCCCACAGATACGCAGTATTTT.

The V and J genes are TRBV28 and TRBJ2-3; D ambiguous. The CDR3 is made up of 15 amino acids. Trimming shortened V by 3 bases and J by 0 bases, and 10 bases separated the two germline ends. Germline CDR1 and CDR2: MDHEN and SYDVKM. CDR3 residues: CASSFRASSTDTQYF. The DNA of the CDR3 is TGTGCCAGCAGTTTTAGGGCCAGTAGCACAGATACGCAGTATTTT. The entire variable domain, with the rest obtained from reference TRBV28 and TRBJ2-3, is as follows: DVKVTQSSRYLVKRTGEKVFLECVQDMDHENMFWYRQDPGLGLRLIYFSYDVKMKEKGDIPEGYSVSREKKERFSLILESASTNQTSMYLCASSFRASSTDTQYFGPGTRLTVL.

This clonotype was counted only a few times. The chain carries TRBV12-3 or TRBV12-4 and TRBJ2-7; either TRBD1 or TRBD2 may fit D (5 bases each). Matching the DNA end better, TRBJ2-5 makes the J call doubtful. This CDR3 has 13 amino acids. The CDR3 DNA follows: TGTGCCAGCACTCCCGTGAGGGGCAAGACCCAGTACTTC. Translating gives CASTPVRGKTQYF.

This clonotype has only a few counts. The rearrangement joins TRBV21-1 to TRBJ2-7; the tabulated D call, TRBD1, remains unverified against the DNA. TRBV21-1 is annotated as a pseudogene. This CDR3 is built from 15 residues. The CDR3 DNA sequence: TGTGCCAGCAGCGAACCGGGACAGGGGTATGGAGAGCAGTACTTC. Translating it yields CASSEPGQGYGEQYF.

CDR3 protein: CASSLAPRNRQFF. Here the CDR3 DNA reads TGTGCCAGCAGTTTAGCGCCTAGGAATAGGCAGTTCTTC. The chain carries TRBV12-3 or TRBV12-4 and TRBJ2-1; no clear D. The V end was cut by 0 bases, the J end by 12 bases, with 12 bases between. The CDR3 extends over 13 amino acids.